A single TCR beta chain is shown here with its context. The antigen it recognizes is unknown. Base qualities are not at hand, and no much larger clone is one base apart. The immunoSEQ Assay, a bias-controlled multiplex PCR, was used to amplify TCRbeta CDR3 regions from genomic DNA. The original methods were these. The number of nucleated cells in each sample was estimated by amplification of reference gene primers within the assay. To quantify the absolute abundance of each unique TCRbeta CDR3 rearrangement, sequence reads were collapsed and filtered. For each sample, productive Simpson clonality was calculated by taking the square root of Simpson's diversity index across productive rearrangements. Imported from immuneACCESS, the table was reduced by TCRdb to in-frame sequences with V and J called. These copies leave out some clones; in studies compared against another copy, an unresolved V gene accounts for under half, and the cause of the remainder is not known. V, J and clone size are those of that table, while D and trimming were read from the DNA. The sample table lists roughly 180,000 clones, 86% of them with a count of one. The ten most abundant clones make up roughly 8% of the sample.

This entry is derived from a study of blood T cell repertoires in COVID-19 (dated by TCRdb to 2020 to 2022). With respect to the entire study: The collaborator samples originated in the United States, Italy and Spain and spanned the acute and convalescent phases of COVID-19. Sample metadata almost always included a de-identified subject ID, COVID-19 status, age in years and sex. Samples were obtained from the ongoing ImmuneRACE study (first 160 participants) and from 1,000 to 1,500 subjects provided by 6 global collaborators. The prospective study material was composed of cDNA or gDNA derived from T cells, B-cell-depleted T cells, or PBMCs. Where available, HLA class I and class II types were obtained from metadata supplied by the sample provider rather than from assay-based typing. Deeply sampled blood TCRbeta repertoires from subjects exposed to, actively infected with, or recovered from COVID-19 were included in the dataset. A freely available public database, intended as a resource for researchers studying the immune response to SARS-CoV-2, is where the repertoires were released. The paper's findings and limits, for the study overall: Clinical and demographic metadata were provided uncurated, with the amount varying by source and participant.

Collaborating institutions collected whole blood in K2EDTA tubes following their own protocols. Collaborator samples were shipped for TCRbeta analysis as frozen whole blood, isolated PBMCs, or DNA extracted from either sample type. V drops 4 bases and J drops 0 bases, leaving 9 bases in between. There are 14 amino acids in the CDR3, from cysteine to phenylalanine inclusive. Only CDR3 DNA remains: 42 bases, in frame from the first base. The germline V gene (reference sequence) sets CDR1 to LGHDT and CDR2 to YNNKEL. Input material: peripheral blood. The TCR comes from a man in his fifties or sixties with acute or convalescent COVID-19. Recombination connected TRBV3-1 (or the pseudogene TRBV3-2) to TRBJ2-5; the best D guess is TRBD2, with 6 bases matching. The CDR3 here reads CASSLGLYQETQYF. The nucleotide sequence reads TGTGCCAGCAGCCTGGGACTGTACCAAGAGACCCAGTACTTC.